These 10 T cell receptor beta chains were sequenced from one sample in a study of blood T cell repertoires in COVID-19. Here immunoSEQ multiplex PCR was the method, and the copy in TCRdb shows in-frame clones only, minus some. This sample has about 80,000 clones; approximately 78% occur once, and the top ten carry just over 20%. The specimen sequenced was peripheral blood. These receptors came from a human donor in a cohort sampled during active COVID-19.

V is TRBV19 and J is TRBJ1-5; D call uncertain. Trimming left V 3 bases short and J 0 bases short, with 15 bases between. Germline assignment: CDR1 LNHDA and CDR2 SQIVND (reference sequence). The CDR3 runs 17 residues. The CDR3 loop reads CASSIEGRWDSNQPQHF. CDR3 DNA: TGTGCCAGTAGTATCGAGGGTCGGTGGGATAGCAATCAGCCCCAGCATTTT.

This clone has only one observation. This rearrangement joins TRBV7-8 to TRBJ1-6; D unclear. CDR1 SGHVS and CDR2 FQNEAQ come from the germline V gene. The V end lost 2 bases, the J end lost 5 bases, and 19 bases lay between the germline ends. The CDR3 loop spans 18 amino acids. CDR3 bases: TGTGCCAGCAGCTTACCACCGATGGGCTCCACGAATAATTCACCCCTCCACTTT. Its translation: CASSLPPMGSTNNSPLHF.

This chain uses TRBV5-1 with TRBJ2-4; 7 positions match TRBD1. Germline-derived CDR1 and CDR2 are SGHRS and YFSETQ. V lost 6 bases to trimming and J lost 9 bases; unmatched junction nucleotides: 15. This CDR3 is 15 amino acids long. The CDR3 loop is CASTSGQVDLSIQYF. The CDR3 DNA reads TGCGCCAGCACCTCTGGACAGGTTGATTTGAGCATTCAGTACTTC.

The chain recombines TRBV19 with TRBJ1-2, with 8 bases lining up with TRBD1. CDR1 and CDR2 from the germline V gene are LNHDA and SQIVND (reference sequence). The CDR3 runs to 13 residues. The J segment lost 7 bases and the V segment lost 5 bases, leaving 6 bases of the junction unmatched. The CDR3 DNA reads as TGTGCCAGTAGTGTACAGGGGGTTGGTGGCTACACCTTC. Its translation: CASSVQGVGGYTF.

The gene calls are TRBV6-2 or TRBV6-3 and TRBJ1-2, with TRBD1 matching 9 bases. Germline loops: CDR1 MNHEY, CDR2 SVGEGT. The CDR3 runs to 14 residues. V lost 2 bases to trimming and J lost 4 bases; unmatched junction nucleotides: 2. This CDR3 reads CASSYGTGTYGYTF. In DNA, the CDR3 is TGTGCCAGCAGTTACGGGACAGGGACCTATGGCTACACCTTC.

V usage is TRBV6-5 and J usage is TRBJ2-1; 7 bases are a match to TRBD1. Germline CDR1 and CDR2: MNHEY and SVGAGI. The CDR3 is 15 amino acids. After removal of 6 bases from V and 3 bases from J, the junction contained 8 bases not matched to a gene. The CDR3 loop reads CASSVEGTDYNEQFF. Written as DNA, the CDR3 is TGTGCCAGCAGCGTCGAGGGGACAGACTACAATGAGCAGTTCTTC.

The rearrangement links TRBV28 to TRBJ1-1; D remains unclear. Deletions cut 6 bases from V and 11 bases from J, with 16 bases between. CDR1 is MDHEN, CDR2 SYDVKM, per germline. This CDR3 region has 12 residues. As DNA, the CDR3 is TGTGCCAGCAGCTCTAGCGGGAGGAGCGCTTTCTTT. This codes for CASSSSGRSAFF.

The chain links TRBV2 to TRBJ1-1; a possible D gene is TRBD1 (6 bases). Per germline, CDR1 SNHLY and CDR2 FYNNEI. CDR3 length: 15 residues. Trimming removed 3 bases at V and 0 bases at J, with 11 bases between. The chain's CDR3 is CASSEWAGVNTEAFF. Written as DNA, the CDR3 is TGTGCCAGCAGTGAGTGGGCAGGGGTGAACACTGAAGCTTTCTTT.

The V call is TRBV2, the J call TRBJ1-1; 7 positions match TRBD1. J lost 0 bases, V lost 6 bases, and 4 bases had no gene match. Germline V gene sequence: CDR1 SNHLY, CDR2 FYNNEI. The length of the CDR3 is 14 residues. Here the CDR3 DNA reads TGTGCCAGCAGGAAGGGACAGATGAACACTGAAGCTTTCTTT. Its translation: CASRKGQMNTEAFF.

This chain joins TRBV5-8 and TRBJ2-1; 9 nucleotides agree with TRBD2. From germline, CDR1 is SGHTS and CDR2 YDEGEE. Trimming at V came to 5 bases and at J to 4 bases, leaving 7 bases not matched to a gene. The CDR3 covers 15 residues. CDR3 DNA: TGTGCCAGCAGGCCTAGCGGGGTCTTTTACAATGAGCAGTTCTTC. This encodes CASRPSGVFYNEQFF.